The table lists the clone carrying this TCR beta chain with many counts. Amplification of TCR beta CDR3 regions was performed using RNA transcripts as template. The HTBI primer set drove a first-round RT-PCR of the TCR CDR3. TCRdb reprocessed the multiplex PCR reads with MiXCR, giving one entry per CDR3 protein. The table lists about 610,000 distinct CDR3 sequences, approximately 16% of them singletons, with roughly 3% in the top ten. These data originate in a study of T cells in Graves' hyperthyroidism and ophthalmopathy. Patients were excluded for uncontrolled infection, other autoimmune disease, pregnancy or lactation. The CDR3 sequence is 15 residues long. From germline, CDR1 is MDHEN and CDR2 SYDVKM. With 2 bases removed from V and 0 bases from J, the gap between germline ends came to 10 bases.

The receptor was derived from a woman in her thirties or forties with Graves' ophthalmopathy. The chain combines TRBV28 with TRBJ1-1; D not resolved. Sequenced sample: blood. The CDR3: CASSLPANMNTEAFF. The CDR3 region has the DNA TGTGCCAGCAGTTTACCAGCTAACATGAACACTGAAGCTTTCTTT.